Each of the 7 T cell receptor beta chains below was sequenced from the same sample in a study of cytomegalovirus exposure and HLA in healthy donors. This PCR relied on a set of 60 Vbeta primers and 13 Jbeta primers. This table comes from immunoSEQ multiplex PCR, and its TCRdb copy is limited to in-frame clones, with some not included. The sample contains 110,000 to 150,000 clones, about four fifths of which appear only once. The sequenced sample was PBMCs. The receptor source for this set is a female donor in good health and CMV-seronegative.

This clone was observed once. The chain carries TRBV6-6 and TRBJ2-7; D is possibly TRBD1 (5 bases). The CDR3 totals 14 residues. V dropped 2 bases and J dropped 7 bases, with 15 bases sitting between them. Germline values: CDR1 MNHNY, CDR2 SVGAGI (reference sequence). CDR3: CASSYSQGTSEQYF. As DNA, the CDR3 is TGTGCCAGCAGTTACAGCCAGGGAACATCAGAGCAGTACTTC.

This chain joins TRBV12-2 and TRBJ2-3; the table's D gene call, TRBD2, was not cross checked with the DNA. TRBV12-2 is termed a pseudogene. This CDR3 comprises 15 residues. The CDR3 bases are TGTGCAAGTCGCCGGACTAGCGCAAAGACAGATACGCAGTATTTT. It codes for CASRRTSAKTDTQYF.

The J gene is TRBJ2-5, the V gene TRBV7-2, with a tentative D call TRBD2 (5 bases). Germline CDR1 is SGHTA and CDR2 is FQGNSA. The length of the CDR3 is 13 residues. Trimming removed 1 base from V and 3 bases from J, with 6 bases in between. DNA of the CDR3: TGTGCCAGCAGCTTAGACGGGGAAGAGACCCAGTACTTC. This encodes CASSLDGEETQYF.

The chain combines TRBV7-9 with TRBJ2-1; possible D gene TRBD1, 5 bases. Trimming shortened V by 3 bases and J by 9 bases, and 6 bases separated the two germline ends. The CDR3 covers 11 residues. Germline CDR1 and CDR2: SEHNR and FQNEAQ (reference sequence). CDR3 sequence reads: CASSFQGEQFF. The DNA for the CDR3 is TGTGCCAGCAGCTTTCAGGGTGAGCAGTTCTTC.

This clone was observed once. This chain joins TRBV2 and TRBJ2-5; 11 bases line up with TRBD1. Germline CDR1 SNHLY, CDR2 FYNNEI. This CDR3 contains 16 residues. V dropped 2 bases and J dropped 2; count of bases not matched to a gene: 4. CDR3 sequence (DNA): TGTGCCAGCAGTGAAAGGGGGGACAGGGGGCAAGAGACCCAGTACTTC. Translation: CASSERGDRGQETQYF.

The genes are TRBV14 and TRBJ1-1, with TRBD1 as a possible D gene (6 bases). The ends were cut back, 0 bases at V and 6 bases at J, with 14 bases in the middle. Germline CDR1 SGHDN, CDR2 FVKESK. There are 15 residues in the CDR3. The CDR3 DNA is TGTGCCAGCAGCCAAGATTGGGGGGGCGCGGCTGAAGCTTTCTTT. Its translation: CASSQDWGGAAEAFF.

The gene calls are TRBV7-8 and TRBJ1-1; D is uncertain. Trimming removed 2 bases from V and 4 bases from J, with 2 bases in between. Germline lookup yields CDR1 SGHVS and CDR2 FQNEAQ. The CDR3 loop spans 11 amino acids. This chain's CDR3 is CASSLLTEAFF. Written as DNA, the CDR3 is TGTGCCAGCAGCTTACTCACTGAAGCTTTCTTT.